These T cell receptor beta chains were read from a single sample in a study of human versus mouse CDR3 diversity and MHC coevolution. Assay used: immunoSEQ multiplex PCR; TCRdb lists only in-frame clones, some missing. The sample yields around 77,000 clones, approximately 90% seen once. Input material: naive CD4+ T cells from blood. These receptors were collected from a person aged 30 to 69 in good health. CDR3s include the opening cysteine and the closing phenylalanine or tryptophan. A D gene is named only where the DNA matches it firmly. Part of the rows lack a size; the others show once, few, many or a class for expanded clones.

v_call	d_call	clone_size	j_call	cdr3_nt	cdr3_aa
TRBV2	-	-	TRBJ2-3	TGTGCCAGCAGGGAACTGGCGGGTTCGCAGTATTTT	CASRELAGSQYF
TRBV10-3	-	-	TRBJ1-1	TGTGCCATCAGTGGCCGCAACAGGGCTGAAGCTTTCTTT	CAISGRNRAEAFF
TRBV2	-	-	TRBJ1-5	TGTGCCAGCAGTGAAGATGCAGGGTCTCAGCCCCAGCATTTT	CASSEDAGSQPQHF
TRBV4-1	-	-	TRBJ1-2	TGCGCCAGCAGCCAAGTGGAGGGTCTTTCCGGCTATGGCTACACCTTC	CASSQVEGLSGYGYTF
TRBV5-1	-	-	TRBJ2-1	TGCGCCAGCAGCTTGAGCGGAAACAATGAGCAGTTCTTC	CASSLSGNNEQFF
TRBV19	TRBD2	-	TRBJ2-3	TGTGCCAGTAGTTCTAGCGGGAGTTCAGATACGCAGTATTTT	CASSSSGSSDTQYF
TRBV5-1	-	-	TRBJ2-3	TGCGCCAGCAGTTCAGGGTCAGGGCGGGATACGCAGTATTTT	CASSSGSGRDTQYF
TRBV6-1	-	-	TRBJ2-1	TGTGCCAGCAGGTTCGGTGTGAATGAGCAGTTCTTC	CASRFGVNEQFF
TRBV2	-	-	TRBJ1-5	TGTGCCAGCAGTGATGGCAGGATCAATCAGCCCCAGCATTTT	CASSDGRINQPQHF
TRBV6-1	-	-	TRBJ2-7	TGTGCCAGCAGCGCCCCCGGAGGGTACTACGAGCAGTACTTC	CASSAPGGYYEQYF
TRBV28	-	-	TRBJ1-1	TGTGCCAGCAGTTTTAGGGGTCGTGCCCCAAACACTGAAGCTTTCTTT	CASSFRGRAPNTEAFF
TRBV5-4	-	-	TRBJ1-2	TGTGCCAGCAGCTTGGACAGTTTCAGTGGCTACACCTTC	CASSLDSFSGYTF
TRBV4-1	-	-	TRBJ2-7	TGCGCCAGCAGCCTTCAGTCTGACTCCTACGAGCAGTACTTC	CASSLQSDSYEQYF
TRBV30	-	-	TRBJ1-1	TGTGCCTGGAGCCGGGACTTTGCTGAAGCTTTCTTT	CAWSRDFAEAFF
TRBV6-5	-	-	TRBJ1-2	TGTGCCAGCAGTTACGGCGCAGGGCCCTCTAACTATGGCTACACCTTC	CASSYGAGPSNYGYTF
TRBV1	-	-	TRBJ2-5	TGCACCAGCAGCCAAGTAGCCGGGGGGCCGCAAGAGACCCAGTACTTC	CTSSQVAGGPQETQYF
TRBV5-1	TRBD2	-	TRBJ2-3	TGCGCCAGCAGCCTTGGGGTAGCGGGAACTAGCACAGATACGCAGTATTTT	CASSLGVAGTSTDTQYF
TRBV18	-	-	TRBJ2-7	TGTGCCAGCTCAAAAACAGGGTCCTACGAGCAGTACTTC	CASSKTGSYEQYF
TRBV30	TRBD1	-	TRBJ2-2	TGTGCCTGGAGTGTACGAGGACAGGGAGGAACCGGGGAGCTGTTTTTT	CAWSVRGQGGTGELFF
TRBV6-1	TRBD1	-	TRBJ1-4	TGTGCCACCAACAGGGGTTGGAATGAAAAACTGTTTTTT	CATNRGWNEKLFF
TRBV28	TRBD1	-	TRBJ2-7	TGTGCCAGCGTTGGGGGGACAGGCTACGAGCAGTACTTC	CASVGGTGYEQYF
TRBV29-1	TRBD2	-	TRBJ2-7	TGCAGCGTTTCCGGACTAGCGGGGGTCTACGAGCAGTACTTC	CSVSGLAGVYEQYF
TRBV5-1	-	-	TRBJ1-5	TGCGCCAGCAGCTTGGCCGGAGGGGCCGGGCAGCCCCAGCATTTT	CASSLAGGAGQPQHF
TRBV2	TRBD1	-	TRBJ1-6	TGTGCCAGCAGGGACAGGGGGCGTTGGAATTCACCCCTCCACTTT	CASRDRGRWNSPLHF
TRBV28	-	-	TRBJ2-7	TGTGCCAGCAGACCTACCCCAGGTTACGAGCAGTACTTC	CASRPTPGYEQYF
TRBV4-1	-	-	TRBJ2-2	TGCGCCAGCAGCCAATCCAAGACAGCGAACACCGGGGAGCTGTTTTTT	CASSQSKTANTGELFF
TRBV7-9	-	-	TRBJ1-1	TGTGCCAGCGAGAGGAACACTGAAGCTTTCTTT	CASERNTEAFF
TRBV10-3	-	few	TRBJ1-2	TGTGCCATCAGTGCGGACAGCTATGGCTACACCTTC	CAISADSYGYTF
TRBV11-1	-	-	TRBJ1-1	TGTGCCAGCAACTATGCCGGGGGTACTGAAGCTTTCTTT	CASNYAGGTEAFF
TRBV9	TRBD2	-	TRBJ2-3	TGTGCCAGCAGCCCATGGACTAGCGGGGCCACTAGCACAGATACGCAGTATTTT	CASSPWTSGATSTDTQYF
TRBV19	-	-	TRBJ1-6	TGTGCCACCTCCGAGGGCTCCTATAATTCACCCCTCCACTTT	CATSEGSYNSPLHF
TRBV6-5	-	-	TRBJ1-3	TGTGCCAGCAGTGAACAAGGGACAAGGAACACCATATATTTT	CASSEQGTRNTIYF
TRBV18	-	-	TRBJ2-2	TGTGCCAGCTCAACGACACTCCCAAGGGAGCTGTTTTTT	CASSTTLPRELFF
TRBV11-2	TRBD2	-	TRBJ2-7	TGTGCCAGCAGCATAGTAGCGGGGGGCAGCTCCTACGAGCAGTACTTC	CASSIVAGGSSYEQYF
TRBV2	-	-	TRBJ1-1	TGTGCCAGCAGCTCAGACAGGCGTCCCACTGAAGCTTTCTTT	CASSSDRRPTEAFF
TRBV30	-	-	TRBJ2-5	TGTGCCTGGAGTGTAATGAGCCAAGAGACCCAGTACTTC	CAWSVMSQETQYF
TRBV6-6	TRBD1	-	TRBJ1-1	TGTGCCAGCAGTTACTCCGACAGGGCGGGTGAAGCTTTCTTT	CASSYSDRAGEAFF
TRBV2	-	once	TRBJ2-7	TGTGCCAGCAGTGACGACTACGAGCAGTACTTC	CASSDDYEQYF
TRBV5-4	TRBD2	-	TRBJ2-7	TGTGCCAGCAGCTACGGGCTAGCGGGAAGCTACGAGCAGTACTTC	CASSYGLAGSYEQYF
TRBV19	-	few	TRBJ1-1	TGTGCCAGTAGTATAGGGCAGACTGAAGCTTTCTTT	CASSIGQTEAFF